The 5 T cell receptor beta chains listed next were all sequenced from one sample in a study of human T cells and chemical hapten exposure. TCRdb re-called the RACE reads through MiXCR, storing one row per CDR3 protein. The sample consists of around 110,000 distinct CDR3 sequences, around 10% of them appearing once. Time point indicated: patch test 1, 2 weeks after DPC sensitization. Treatment indicated: therapeutic diphenylcyclopropenone sensitization with weekly scalp DPC. Here the sequenced sample was whole blood, taken in connection with sensitization to the hapten diphenylcyclopropenone (DPC). These receptors originate from a woman aged 45-60 years with alopecia areata. Some clones in this sample may be carry-over from other donors' samples.

Ten or more counts support this clonotype. This chain uses TRBV11-2 with TRBJ2-5; no firm D call. Germline CDR1 SGHAT, CDR2 FQNNGV. The V end lost 5 bases, the J end lost 2 bases, and 9 bases lay between the germline ends. The CDR3 length is 13 residues. CDR3 amino acids: CASSQVSQETQYF. The CDR3 nucleotides read TGTGCCAGCAGCCAAGTCAGTCAAGAGACCCAGTACTTC.

The table lists this clonotype with a few counts. The chain recombines TRBV5-5 with TRBJ1-5; TRBD1 is a possible D gene (6 bases). The length of the CDR3 is 16 residues. Germline CDR1 is SGHKS and CDR2 is YYEKEE (reference sequence). V lost 0 bases and J lost 7, with 17 bases in between. The CDR3, as DNA: TGTGCCAGCAGCTTGGTGGGACAACCAAAGGGACAGCCCCAGCATTTT. Translation: CASSLVGQPKGQPQHF.

The chain couples TRBV6-5 to TRBJ2-1, with D perhaps TRBD1 (6 bases). CDR1 is MNHEY, CDR2 SVGAGI, per germline. The CDR3 consists of 14 residues. V lost 8 bases and J lost 4, with 15 bases in between. DNA for the CDR3: TGTGCCAGCCATCCGGACAGCGAGTACAATGAGCAGTTCTTC. Protein product: CASHPDSEYNEQFF.

The CDR3 coding sequence is TGTGCCAGCAGCCTAGATGTTGTGGAAGAGACCCAGTACTTC. Its translation: CASSLDVVEETQYF. The chain uses TRBV3-1 and TRBJ2-5; D ambiguous. The germline V and J ends were trimmed by 4 bases and 3 bases, with 12 bases remaining between them. Germline CDR1 and CDR2: LGHDT and YNNKEL (reference sequence). CDR3 length: 14 amino acids.

This clonotype was detected many times. The V call is TRBV2, the J call TRBJ2-1; D is undetermined. Between the trimmed V and J ends, which lost 6 bases and 11 bases, there was a span of 11 bases. The CDR3 has 11 amino acids. Per the germline V gene, CDR1 is SNHLY and CDR2 is FYNNEI. CDR3 DNA: TGTGCCAGCAGCCAGGAAGCTAAGCAGTTCTTC. As protein: CASSQEAKQFF.